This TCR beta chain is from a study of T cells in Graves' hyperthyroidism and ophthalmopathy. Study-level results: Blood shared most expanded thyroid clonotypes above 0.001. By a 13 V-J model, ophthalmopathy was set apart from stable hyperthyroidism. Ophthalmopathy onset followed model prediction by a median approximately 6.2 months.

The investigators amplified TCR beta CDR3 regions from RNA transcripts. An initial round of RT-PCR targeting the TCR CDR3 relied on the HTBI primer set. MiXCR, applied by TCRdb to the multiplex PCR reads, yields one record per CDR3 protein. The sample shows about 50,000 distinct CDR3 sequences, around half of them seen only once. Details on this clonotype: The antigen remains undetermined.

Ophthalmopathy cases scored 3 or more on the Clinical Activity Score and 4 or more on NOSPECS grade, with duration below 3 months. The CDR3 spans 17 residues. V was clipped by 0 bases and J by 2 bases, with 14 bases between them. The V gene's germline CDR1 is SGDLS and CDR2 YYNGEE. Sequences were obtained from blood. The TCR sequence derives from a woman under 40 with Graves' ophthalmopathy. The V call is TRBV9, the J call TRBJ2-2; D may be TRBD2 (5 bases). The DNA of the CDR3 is TGTGCCAGCAGCGTAGCGGGCAAACGACTAAACACCGGGGAGCTGTTTTTT. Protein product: CASSVAGKRLNTGELFF.